This entry lists 10 T cell receptor beta chains sequenced from one sample in a study of blood T cells in healthy people across ages. Then a second PCR, running about 6 to 11 cycles, was carried out with a sample-barcoded 5' primer and a J-beta primer mix. One entry per CDR3 protein results from TCRdb running MiXCR on the 5' RACE reads. The profile covers approximately 1,700,000 distinct CDR3 sequences, with around 42% appearing a single time and under 25% taken by the ten largest. Sequencing was done on a sample of blood. These receptors were taken from a human donor in good health.

This clonotype was detected a few times. DNA for the CDR3: TGTGCCAGCAGCTCCCGGGACGGGTACAATGAGCAGTTCTTC. Amino acids: CASSSRDGYNEQFF. The gene calls are TRBV11-3 and TRBJ2-1, with D perhaps given as TRBD1 or TRBD2 (5 bases each). The V end was cut by 4 bases, the J end by 4 bases, with 11 bases between. The CDR3 loop spans 14 amino acids. Germline V lookup: CDR1 SGHNT, CDR2 YENEEA.

As concerns this clonotype: This may stem from a read error, because a much larger clone lies one nucleotide away. This sequence joins TRBV4-1 and TRBJ2-7; D possibly corresponds to TRBD1 (6 bases). The germline V gene encodes CDR1 MGHRA and CDR2 YSYEKL. This CDR3 spans 15 amino acids. The CDR3 DNA reads as TGCGCCGGCAGCCAAGGGTTCCAGGGGACCGACGAGCAGTACTTC. Amino acids: CAGSQGFQGTDEQYF.

This clonotype was seen a handful of times. The rearrangement links TRBV6-2 or TRBV6-3 to TRBJ2-5, with 8 bases aligning to TRBD1. The DNA end is more similar to TRBJ2-7, so the J call may be wrong. CDR3 length equals 14 residues. Germline CDR1 reads MNHEY; CDR2 reads SVGEGT. The CDR3 is CASRHRQGMHEQYF. As DNA, the CDR3 is TGTGCCAGCAGACACCGACAGGGGATGCACGAGCAGTACTTC.

The J gene is TRBJ2-1, the V gene TRBV12-3 or TRBV12-4; maybe TRBD1 (6 bases). CDR3 length equals 13 residues. Trimming removed 3 bases from V and 10 bases from J, with 13 bases in between. This CDR3 is CASSFTGTYEQFF. CDR3 bases: TGTGCCAGCAGTTTTACAGGGACCTACGAGCAGTTCTTC.

With respect to this clonotype: With a much larger clone just one base away, this may be a read error. The DNA for the CDR3 is TGTGCCAGCAGTAACAGGGGTTGGAACGAGCAGTACTTC. This gives the protein CASSNRGWNEQYF. This rearrangement joins TRBV7-6 to TRBJ2-7; 7 nucleotides match TRBD1. The junction had 7 bases not matched to a gene; V was cut back by 6 bases and J by 5 bases. Germline-derived CDR1 and CDR2 are SGHVS and FNYEAQ. This CDR3 has 13 amino acids.

In the case of this clonotype: A junction end diverges from the germline sequence, so it may reflect a read error. The V and J genes are TRBV20-1 and TRBJ1-1; D ambiguous. The CDR3 runs 11 residues. CDR1 and CDR2 from the germline V gene are DFQATT and SNEGSKA (reference sequence). The CDR3, as DNA: TGCAGTGCCCCCCTGAACACTGGAGCTTTCTTT. Amino acids: CSAPLNTGAFF.

This clonotype was counted between two and nine times. CDR3 bases: TGTGCCAGCAGTAGAGACAGGGTAGAAGAAAAACTGTTTTTT. Translation gives CASSRDRVEEKLFF. The genes are TRBV6-1 and TRBJ1-4; 7 bases are a match to TRBD1. Per germline, CDR1 MNHNS and CDR2 SASEGT. This CDR3 contains 14 residues. V dropped 5 bases and J dropped 8; count of bases not matched to a gene: 8.

The rearrangement uses TRBV29-1 and TRBJ1-3; 8 bases align to TRBD1. The CDR3 length is 13 residues. Trimming at V came to 8 bases and at J to 4 bases, leaving 7 bases not matched to a gene. Germline V CDR1 and CDR2: SQVTM, ANQGSEA. CDR3 sequence: CSLQGDDGNTIYF. The CDR3 region has the DNA TGCAGCCTACAGGGGGACGACGGAAACACCATATATTTT.

This clonotype was observed a handful of times. The V gene is TRBV28, the J gene TRBJ2-7; 7 positions agree with TRBD1. The CDR3 is made up of 16 amino acids. Losses at the gene ends were 2 bases for V and 2 bases for J; bases not matched to a gene: 9. From germline, CDR1 is MDHEN and CDR2 SYDVKM. CDR3 DNA sequence: TGTGCCAGCAGTTTAGGTGCCGGGACAGCCCCCTACGAGCAGTACTTC. Translated, it gives CASSLGAGTAPYEQYF.

This clonotype was observed a few times. The chain is built from TRBV7-2 and TRBJ2-7; TRBD2 agrees at 8 bases. There are 15 residues in the CDR3. Germline CDR1 SGHTA, CDR2 FQGNSA. J lost 4 bases, V lost 8 bases, and 13 bases had no gene match. The CDR3 DNA reads TGTGCCAGCTCCAGAGTGGTCGGGGGGGGATACGAGCAGTACTTC. Amino acid sequence: CASSRVVGGGYEQYF.